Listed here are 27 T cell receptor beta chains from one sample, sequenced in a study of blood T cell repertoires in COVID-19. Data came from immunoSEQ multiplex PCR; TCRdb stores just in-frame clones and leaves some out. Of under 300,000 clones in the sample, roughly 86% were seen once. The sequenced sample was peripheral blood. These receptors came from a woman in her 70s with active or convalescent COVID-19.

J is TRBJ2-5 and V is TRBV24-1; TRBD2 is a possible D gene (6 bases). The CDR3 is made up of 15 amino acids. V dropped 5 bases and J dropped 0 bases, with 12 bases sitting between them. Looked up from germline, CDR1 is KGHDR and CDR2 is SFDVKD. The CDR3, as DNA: TGTGCCACCAGTGTGCGACGGGGGTACCAAGAGACCCAGTACTTC. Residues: CATSVRRGYQETQYF.

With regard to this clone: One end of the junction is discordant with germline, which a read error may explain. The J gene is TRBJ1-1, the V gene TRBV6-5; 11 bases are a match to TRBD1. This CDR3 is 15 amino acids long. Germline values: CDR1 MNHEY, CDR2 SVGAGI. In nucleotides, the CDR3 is TGTGCCAGCAGTTATAGCGGGGACAGGGGGGTAAGGGGTGTCTTT. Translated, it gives CASSYSGDRGVRGVF.

The CDR3 loop is CASSVQVAKQFF. In nucleotides, the CDR3 is TGTGCCAGCAGCGTCCAAGTGGCAAAACAGTTCTTC. The chain joins TRBV7-2 to TRBJ2-1, with D unclear. This CDR3 comprises 12 residues. Trimming pared 5 bases from V and 13 bases from J, leaving 15 bases between. Germline CDR1 reads SGHTA; CDR2 reads FQGNSA.

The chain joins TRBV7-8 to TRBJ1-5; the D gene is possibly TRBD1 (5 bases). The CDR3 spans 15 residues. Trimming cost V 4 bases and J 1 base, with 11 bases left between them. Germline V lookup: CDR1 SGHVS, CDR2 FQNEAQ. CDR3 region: CASSSRGVSNQPQHF. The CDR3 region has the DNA TGTGCCAGCAGCTCCCGGGGGGTGAGCAATCAGCCCCAGCATTTT.

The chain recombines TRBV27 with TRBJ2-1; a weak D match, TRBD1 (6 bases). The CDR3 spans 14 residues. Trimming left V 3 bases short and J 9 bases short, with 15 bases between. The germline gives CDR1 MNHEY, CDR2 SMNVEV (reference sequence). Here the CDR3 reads CASSFGQGSSEQFF. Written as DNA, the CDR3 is TGTGCCAGCAGTTTTGGCCAGGGGAGTAGTGAGCAGTTCTTC.

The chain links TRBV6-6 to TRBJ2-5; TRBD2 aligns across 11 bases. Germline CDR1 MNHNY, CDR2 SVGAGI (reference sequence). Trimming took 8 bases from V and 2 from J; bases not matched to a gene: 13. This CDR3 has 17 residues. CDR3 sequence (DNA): TGTGCCAGCGGTCGAAATAGCGGGGGGGCAGGACAAGAGACCCAGTACTTC. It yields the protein CASGRNSGGAGQETQYF.

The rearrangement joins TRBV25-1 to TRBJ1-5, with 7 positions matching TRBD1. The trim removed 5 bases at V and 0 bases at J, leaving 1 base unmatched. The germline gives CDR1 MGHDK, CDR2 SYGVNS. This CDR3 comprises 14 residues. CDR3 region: CASSRTGSNQPQHF. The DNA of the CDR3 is TGTGCCAGCAGTCGGACAGGTAGCAATCAGCCCCAGCATTTT.

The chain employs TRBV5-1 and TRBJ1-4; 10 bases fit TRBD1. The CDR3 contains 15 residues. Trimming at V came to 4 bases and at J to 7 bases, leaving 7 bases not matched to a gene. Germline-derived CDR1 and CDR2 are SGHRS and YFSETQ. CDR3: CASSPGQGPGEKLFF. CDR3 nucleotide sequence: TGCGCCAGCAGCCCGGGACAGGGGCCGGGTGAAAAACTGTTTTTT.

This CDR3 reads CASSHPSGETYEQYF. The CDR3 nucleotides are TGTGCCAGCAGTCACCCTAGCGGGGAGACCTACGAGCAGTACTTC. This chain connects TRBV6-5 to TRBJ2-7; 9 bases fit TRBD2. From germline, CDR1 is MNHEY and CDR2 SVGAGI. With 5 bases clipped from V and 2 bases from J, the junction kept 7 bases outside the gene matches. CDR3 length: 15 residues.

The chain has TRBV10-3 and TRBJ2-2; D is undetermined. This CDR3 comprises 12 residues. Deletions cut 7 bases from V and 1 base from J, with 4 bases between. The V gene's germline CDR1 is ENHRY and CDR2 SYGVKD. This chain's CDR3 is CAITGNTGELFF. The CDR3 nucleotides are TGTGCCATCACAGGGAACACCGGGGAGCTGTTTTTT.

The CDR3 DNA reads as TGTGCCAGCAGTGAGACAGGTAGGAACACTGAAGCTTTCTTT. This encodes CASSETGRNTEAFF. The gene calls are TRBV6-1 and TRBJ1-1; weak D call: TRBD1 (6 bases). This CDR3 contains 14 residues. The V gene lost 3 bases and the J gene lost 1 base, with 9 bases spanning the gap. Germline-derived CDR1 and CDR2 are MNHNS and SASEGT.

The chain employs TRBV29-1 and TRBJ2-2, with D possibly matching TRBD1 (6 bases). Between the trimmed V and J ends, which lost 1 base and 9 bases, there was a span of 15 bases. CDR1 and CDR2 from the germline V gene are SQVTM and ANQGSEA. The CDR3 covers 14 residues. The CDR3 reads CSVEAVDRHRELFF. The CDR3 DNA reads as TGCAGCGTTGAAGCGGTAGACAGGCACCGGGAGCTGTTTTTT.

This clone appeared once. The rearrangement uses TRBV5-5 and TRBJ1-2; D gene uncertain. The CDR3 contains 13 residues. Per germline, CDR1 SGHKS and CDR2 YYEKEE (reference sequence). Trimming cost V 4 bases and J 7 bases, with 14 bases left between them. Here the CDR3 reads CASSPYYGGGYTF. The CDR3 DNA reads TGTGCCAGCAGCCCTTATTATGGAGGTGGCTACACCTTC.

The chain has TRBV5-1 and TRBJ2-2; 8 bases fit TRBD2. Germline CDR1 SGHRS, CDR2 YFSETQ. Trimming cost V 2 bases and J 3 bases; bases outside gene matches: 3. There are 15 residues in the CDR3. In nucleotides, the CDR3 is TGCGCCAGCAGCTTAGACGGGGGGGACACCGGGGAGCTGTTTTTT. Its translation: CASSLDGGDTGELFF.

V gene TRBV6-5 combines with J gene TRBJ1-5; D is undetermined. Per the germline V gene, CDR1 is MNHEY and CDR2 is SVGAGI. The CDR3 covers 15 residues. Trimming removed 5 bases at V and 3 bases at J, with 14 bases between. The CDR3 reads CASSPTQRINQPQHF. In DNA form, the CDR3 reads TGTGCCAGCAGTCCGACACAACGGATCAATCAGCCCCAGCATTTT.

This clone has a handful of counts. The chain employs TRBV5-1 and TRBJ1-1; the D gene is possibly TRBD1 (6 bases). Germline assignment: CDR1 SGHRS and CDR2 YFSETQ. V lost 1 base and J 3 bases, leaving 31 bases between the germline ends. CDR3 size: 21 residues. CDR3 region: CASSLILSGTIDFNGYTEAFF. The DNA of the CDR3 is TGCGCCAGCAGCTTGATTTTGTCCGGGACAATTGACTTTAATGGGTACACTGAAGCTTTCTTT.

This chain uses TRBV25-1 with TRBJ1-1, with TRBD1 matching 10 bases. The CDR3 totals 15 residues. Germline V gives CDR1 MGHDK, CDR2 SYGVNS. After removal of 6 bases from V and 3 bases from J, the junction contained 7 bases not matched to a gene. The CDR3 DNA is TGTGCCAGCAGGGATGGGACAGGGGTGGACACTGAAGCTTTCTTT. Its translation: CASRDGTGVDTEAFF.

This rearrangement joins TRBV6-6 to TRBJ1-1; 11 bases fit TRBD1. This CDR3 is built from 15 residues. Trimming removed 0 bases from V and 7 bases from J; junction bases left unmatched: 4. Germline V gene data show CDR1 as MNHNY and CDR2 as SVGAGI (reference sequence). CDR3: CASSYSGTGGNEAFF. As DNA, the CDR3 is TGTGCCAGCAGTTACTCGGGGACAGGGGGTAATGAAGCTTTCTTT.

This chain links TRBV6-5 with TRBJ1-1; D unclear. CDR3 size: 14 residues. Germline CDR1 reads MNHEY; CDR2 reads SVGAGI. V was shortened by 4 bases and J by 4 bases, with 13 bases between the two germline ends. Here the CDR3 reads CASSSTDGGTEAFF. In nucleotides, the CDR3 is TGTGCCAGCAGTTCAACAGATGGTGGCACTGAAGCTTTCTTT.

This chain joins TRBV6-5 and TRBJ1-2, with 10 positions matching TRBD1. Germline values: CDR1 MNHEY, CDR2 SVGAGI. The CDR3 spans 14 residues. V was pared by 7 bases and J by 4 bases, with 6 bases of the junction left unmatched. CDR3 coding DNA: TGTGCCAGCATCGACAGGGGGCTTGGCTATGGCTACACCTTC. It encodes CASIDRGLGYGYTF.

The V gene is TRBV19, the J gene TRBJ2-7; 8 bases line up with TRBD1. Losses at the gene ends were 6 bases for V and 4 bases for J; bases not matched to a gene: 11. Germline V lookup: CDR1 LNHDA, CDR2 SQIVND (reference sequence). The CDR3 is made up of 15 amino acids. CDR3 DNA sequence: TGTGCCAGTAGAAGGGCACAGGGGGGTCAGTACGAGCAGTACTTC. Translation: CASRRAQGGQYEQYF.

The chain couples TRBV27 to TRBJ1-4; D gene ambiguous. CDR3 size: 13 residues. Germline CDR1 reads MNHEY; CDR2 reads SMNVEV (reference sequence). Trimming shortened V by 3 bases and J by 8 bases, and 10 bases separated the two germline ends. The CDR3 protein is CASSFRVQEKLFF. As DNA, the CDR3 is TGTGCCAGCAGTTTTCGGGTTCAAGAAAAACTGTTTTTT.

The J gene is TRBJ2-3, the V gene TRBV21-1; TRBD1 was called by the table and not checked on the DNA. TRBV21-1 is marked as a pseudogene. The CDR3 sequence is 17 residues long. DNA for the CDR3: TGTGCCAGCAGCAAAGGGACACCGCAACAAAGTCCAGATACGCAGTATTTT. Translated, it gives CASSKGTPQQSPDTQYF.

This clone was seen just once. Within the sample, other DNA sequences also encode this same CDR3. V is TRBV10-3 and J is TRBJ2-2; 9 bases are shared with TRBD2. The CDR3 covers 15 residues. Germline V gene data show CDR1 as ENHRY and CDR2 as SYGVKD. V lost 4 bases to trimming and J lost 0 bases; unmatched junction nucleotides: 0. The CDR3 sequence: CAISGLAANTGELFF. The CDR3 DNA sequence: TGTGCCATCAGTGGACTAGCGGCGAACACCGGGGAGCTGTTTTTT.

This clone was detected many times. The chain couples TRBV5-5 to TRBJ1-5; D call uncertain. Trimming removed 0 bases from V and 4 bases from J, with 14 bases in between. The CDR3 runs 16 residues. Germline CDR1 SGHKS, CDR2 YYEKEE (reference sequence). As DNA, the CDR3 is TGTGCCAGCAGCTTGGTCGCAGGATCATTTAATCAGCCCCAGCATTTT. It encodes CASSLVAGSFNQPQHF.

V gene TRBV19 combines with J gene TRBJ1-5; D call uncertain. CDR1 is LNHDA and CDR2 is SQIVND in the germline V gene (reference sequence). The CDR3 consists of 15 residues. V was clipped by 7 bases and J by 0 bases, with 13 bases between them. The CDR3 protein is CASNRGLFSNQPQHF. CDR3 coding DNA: TGTGCCAGTAATCGGGGTCTCTTTAGCAATCAGCCCCAGCATTTT.

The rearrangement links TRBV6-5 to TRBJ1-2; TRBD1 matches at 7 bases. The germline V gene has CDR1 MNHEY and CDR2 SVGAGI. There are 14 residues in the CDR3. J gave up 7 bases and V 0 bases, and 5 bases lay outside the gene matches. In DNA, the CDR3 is TGTGCCAGCAGTTACTCGACAGGGTACAGTGGCTACACCTTC. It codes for CASSYSTGYSGYTF.